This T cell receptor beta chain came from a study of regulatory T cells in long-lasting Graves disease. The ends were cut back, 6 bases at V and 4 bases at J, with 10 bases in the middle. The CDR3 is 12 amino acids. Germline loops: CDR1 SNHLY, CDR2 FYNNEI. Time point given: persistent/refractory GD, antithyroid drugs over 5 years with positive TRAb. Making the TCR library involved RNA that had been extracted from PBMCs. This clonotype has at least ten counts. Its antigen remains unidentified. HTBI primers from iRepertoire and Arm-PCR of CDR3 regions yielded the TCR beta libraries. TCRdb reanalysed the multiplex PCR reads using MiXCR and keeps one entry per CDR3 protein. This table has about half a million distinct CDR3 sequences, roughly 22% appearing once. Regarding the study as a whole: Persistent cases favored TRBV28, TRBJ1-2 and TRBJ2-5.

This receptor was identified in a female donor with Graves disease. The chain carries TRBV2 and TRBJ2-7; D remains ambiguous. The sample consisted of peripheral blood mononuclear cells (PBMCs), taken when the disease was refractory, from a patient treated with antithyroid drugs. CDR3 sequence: CASRPGRYEQYF. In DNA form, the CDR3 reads TGTGCCAGCAGGCCCGGACGGTACGAGCAGTACTTC. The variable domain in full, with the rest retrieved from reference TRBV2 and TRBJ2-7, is EPEVTQTPSHQVTQMGQEVILRCVPISNHLYFYWYRQILGQKVEFLVSFYNNEISEKSEIFDDQFSVERPDGSNFTLKIRSTKLEDSAMYFCASRPGRYEQYFGPGTRLTVT.